A single sample is the source of the 7 T cell receptor beta chains below, sequenced in a study of cytomegalovirus exposure and HLA in healthy donors. PCR was performed using 60 Vbeta and 13 Jbeta primers. Repertoires were generated with immunoSEQ multiplex PCR, while TCRdb's copy carries only in-frame clones and drops some. Among approximately 170,000 clones listed, roughly four fifths were seen once. The source material was PBMCs. The receptor set was obtained from a man between 35 and 55 years old in good health and CMV-seronegative.

The chain combines TRBV12-5 with TRBJ1-2; D unclear. CDR1 and CDR2 from the germline V gene are LGHNT and FRNRAP. This CDR3 region has 13 residues. Trimming stripped 5 bases from V and 2 bases from J, with 9 bases between. The CDR3 loop is CASGSRENYGYTF. In DNA, the CDR3 is TGTGCTAGTGGTAGCCGGGAAAACTATGGCTACACCTTC.

This sequence joins TRBV11-2 and TRBJ2-7; 9 bases are a match to TRBD1. The CDR3 totals 14 residues. The ends lost 0 bases at V and 6 bases at J; junction bases unmatched: 3. Germline V gives CDR1 SGHAT, CDR2 FQNNGV. CDR3 nucleotide sequence: TGTGCCAGCAGCTTAGAGAACAGGGGGCTCGAGCAGTACTTC. Translation: CASSLENRGLEQYF.

About this clone itself: The junction and the germline gene differ at one end; a read error may be behind it. This chain uses TRBV6-5 with TRBJ2-5, with D maybe TRBD2 (5 bases). Germline V CDR1 and CDR2: MNHEY, SVGAGI. The CDR3 covers 12 residues. In DNA, the CDR3 is TGTGCCATCAGTGGCCGGGGAGAGACCCAGTACTTC. Protein: CAISGRGETQYF.

The chain uses TRBV29-1 and TRBJ2-2, with 7 bases fitting TRBD2. Trimming at V came to 0 bases and at J to 4 bases, leaving 8 bases not matched to a gene. This CDR3 has 16 residues. Germline-derived CDR1 and CDR2 are SQVTM and ANQGSEA. The DNA of the CDR3 is TGCAGCGTTGAAGACTTAGAGAGGACTAGCACCGGGGAGCTGTTTTTT. Protein sequence: CSVEDLERTSTGELFF.

This clone came up a few times. The chain employs TRBV19 and TRBJ2-7, with 7 nucleotides matching TRBD1. With V trimmed by 7 bases and J by 3 bases, 15 bases remained unmatched. CDR3 length: 16 amino acids. Germline V lookup: CDR1 LNHDA, CDR2 SQIVND (reference sequence). CDR3 amino acids: CASNSPPPGQNYEQYF. In DNA, the CDR3 is TGTGCCAGTAACTCGCCTCCCCCGGGACAGAACTACGAGCAGTACTTC.

The rearrangement links TRBV7-2 to TRBJ1-1, with a tentative D call TRBD1 (6 bases). The V end was cut by 2 bases, the J end by 1 base, with 14 bases between. Germline CDR1 SGHTA, CDR2 FQGNSA. This CDR3 is built from 16 residues. CDR3 sequence: CASSLLAGTTNTEAFF. The CDR3, as DNA: TGTGCCAGCAGCTTACTGGCCGGGACAACGAACACTGAAGCTTTCTTT.

A single count supports this clone. The genes are TRBV10-3 and TRBJ2-3; the match to TRBD1 covers 7 bases. The J segment lost 6 bases and the V segment lost 10 bases, leaving 10 bases of the junction unmatched. Per germline, CDR1 ENHRY and CDR2 SYGVKD. This CDR3 comprises 13 residues. For the CDR3, the DNA is TGTGCCACCTCGACAGGGCGAGTGGATACGCAGTATTTT. Amino acid sequence: CATSTGRVDTQYF.